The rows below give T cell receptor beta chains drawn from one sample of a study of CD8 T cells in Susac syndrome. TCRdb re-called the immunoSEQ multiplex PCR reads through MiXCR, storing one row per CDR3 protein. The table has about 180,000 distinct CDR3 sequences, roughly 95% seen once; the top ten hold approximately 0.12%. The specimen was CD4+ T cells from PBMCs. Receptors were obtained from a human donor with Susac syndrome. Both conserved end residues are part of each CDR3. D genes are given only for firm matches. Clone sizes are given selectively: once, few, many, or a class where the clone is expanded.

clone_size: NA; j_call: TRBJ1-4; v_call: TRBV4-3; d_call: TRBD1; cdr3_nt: TGCGCCAGCAGCCATAGCACAGGGGGTGGTGAAAAACTGTTTTTT; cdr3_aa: CASSHSTGGGEKLFF
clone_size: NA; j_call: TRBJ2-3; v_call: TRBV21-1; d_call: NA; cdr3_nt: TGTGCCAGCAGCAAAGAGGGTCACACAGATACGCAGTATTTT; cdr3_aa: CASSKEGHTDTQYF
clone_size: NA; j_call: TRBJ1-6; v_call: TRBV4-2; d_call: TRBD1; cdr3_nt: TGTGCCAGCAGCCAAGCCAAGGGGGCGAAGGATAATTCACCCCTCCACTTT; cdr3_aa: CASSQAKGAKDNSPLHF
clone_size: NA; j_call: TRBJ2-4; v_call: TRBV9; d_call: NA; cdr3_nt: TGTGCCAGCAGCGCCGGAGGATTAGCCAAAAACATTCAGTACTTC; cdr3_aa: CASSAGGLAKNIQYF
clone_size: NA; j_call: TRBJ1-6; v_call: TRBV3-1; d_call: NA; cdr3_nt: TGTGCCAGCAGCCAAGACCCAGTCGGCAATTCACCCCTCCACTTT; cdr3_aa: CASSQDPVGNSPLHF
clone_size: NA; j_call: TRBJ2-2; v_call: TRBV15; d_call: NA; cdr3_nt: TGTGCCACCAGCAGAGATAGTCGGAACACCGGGGAGCTGTTTTTT; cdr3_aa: CATSRDSRNTGELFF
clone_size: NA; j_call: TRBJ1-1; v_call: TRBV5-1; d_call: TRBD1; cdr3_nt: TGCGCCAGCAGCTTGGGCCGTAGGGGACAGGGGACGAACACTGAAGCTTTCTTT; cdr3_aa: CASSLGRRGQGTNTEAFF
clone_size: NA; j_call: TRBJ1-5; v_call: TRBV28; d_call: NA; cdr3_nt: TGTGCCAGCAGTCGTAGGAGGGTAAGCAATCAGCCCCAGCATTTT; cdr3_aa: CASSRRRVSNQPQHF
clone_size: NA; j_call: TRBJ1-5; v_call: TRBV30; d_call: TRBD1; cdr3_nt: TGTGCCTGGAGCGGGGACAGGGGACCCCTATGGGGCAATCAGCCCCAGCATTTT; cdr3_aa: CAWSGDRGPLWGNQPQHF
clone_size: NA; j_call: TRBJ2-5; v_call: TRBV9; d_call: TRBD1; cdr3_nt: TGTGCCAGCAGCGCTGGACAGGGGCCCCAAGAGACCCAGTACTTC; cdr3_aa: CASSAGQGPQETQYF
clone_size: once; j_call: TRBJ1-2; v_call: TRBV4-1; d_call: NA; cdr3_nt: TGCGCCAGCAGCCAATCTCCCCGAACTCAGTTGGGCTACACCTTC; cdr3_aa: CASSQSPRTQLGYTF
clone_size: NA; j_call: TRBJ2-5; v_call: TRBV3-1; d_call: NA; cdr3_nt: TGTGCCAGCAGCCAAGATGATGCGAGCGGCCAAGAGACCCAGTACTTC; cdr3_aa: CASSQDDASGQETQYF
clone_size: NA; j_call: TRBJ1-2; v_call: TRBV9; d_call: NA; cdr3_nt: TGTGCCAGCAGCGAAGGGCGGTGGAATGGCTACACCTTC; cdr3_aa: CASSEGRWNGYTF
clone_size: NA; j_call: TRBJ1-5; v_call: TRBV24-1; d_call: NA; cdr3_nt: TGTGCCACCAGTGATTCCCGAGGGGGGGAACCGAGCAATCAGCCCCAGCATTTT; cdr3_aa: CATSDSRGGEPSNQPQHF